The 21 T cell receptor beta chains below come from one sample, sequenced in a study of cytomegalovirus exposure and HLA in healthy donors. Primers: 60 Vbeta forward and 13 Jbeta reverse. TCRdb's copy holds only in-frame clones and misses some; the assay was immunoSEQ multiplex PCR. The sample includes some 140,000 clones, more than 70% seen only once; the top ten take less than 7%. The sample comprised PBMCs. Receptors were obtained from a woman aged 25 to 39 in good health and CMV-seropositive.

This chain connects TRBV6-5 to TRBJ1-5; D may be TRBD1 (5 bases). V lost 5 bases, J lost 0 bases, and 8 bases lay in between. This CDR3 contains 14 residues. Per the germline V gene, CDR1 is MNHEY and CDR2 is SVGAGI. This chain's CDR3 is CASSDSYSNQPQHF. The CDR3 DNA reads TGTGCCAGCAGTGACAGTTATAGCAATCAGCCCCAGCATTTT.

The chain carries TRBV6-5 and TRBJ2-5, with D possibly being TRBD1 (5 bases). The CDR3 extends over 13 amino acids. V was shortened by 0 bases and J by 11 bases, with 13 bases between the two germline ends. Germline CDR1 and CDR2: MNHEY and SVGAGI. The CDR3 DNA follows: TGTGCCAGCAGTTACTCAGGGGCGCTTGAGCAGTACTTC. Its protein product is CASSYSGALEQYF.

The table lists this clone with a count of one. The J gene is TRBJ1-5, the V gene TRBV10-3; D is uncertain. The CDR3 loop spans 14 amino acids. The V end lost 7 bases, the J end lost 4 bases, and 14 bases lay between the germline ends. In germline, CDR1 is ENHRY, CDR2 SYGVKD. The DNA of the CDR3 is TGTGCCATCAATGGTGAAACGGGGAATCAGCCCCAGCATTTT. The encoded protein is CAINGETGNQPQHF.

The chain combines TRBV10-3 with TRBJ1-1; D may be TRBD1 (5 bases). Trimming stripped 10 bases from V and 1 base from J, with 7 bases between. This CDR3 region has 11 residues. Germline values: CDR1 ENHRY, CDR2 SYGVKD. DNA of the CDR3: TGTGCCACTCAGGGGAACACTGAAGCTTTCTTT. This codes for CATQGNTEAFF.

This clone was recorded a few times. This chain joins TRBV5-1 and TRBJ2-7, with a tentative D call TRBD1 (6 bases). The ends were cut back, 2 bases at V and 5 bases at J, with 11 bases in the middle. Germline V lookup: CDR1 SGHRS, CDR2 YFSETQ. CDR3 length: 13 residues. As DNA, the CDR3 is TGCGCCAGCAGCTTCCAGGGGAATGACGAGCAGTACTTC. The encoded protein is CASSFQGNDEQYF.

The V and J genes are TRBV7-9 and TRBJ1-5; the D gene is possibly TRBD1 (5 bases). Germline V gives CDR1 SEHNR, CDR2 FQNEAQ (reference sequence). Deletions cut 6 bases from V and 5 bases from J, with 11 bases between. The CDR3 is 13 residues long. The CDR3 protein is CASRGGNDQPQHF. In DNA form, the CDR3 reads TGTGCCAGCAGGGGGGGGAACGATCAGCCCCAGCATTTT.

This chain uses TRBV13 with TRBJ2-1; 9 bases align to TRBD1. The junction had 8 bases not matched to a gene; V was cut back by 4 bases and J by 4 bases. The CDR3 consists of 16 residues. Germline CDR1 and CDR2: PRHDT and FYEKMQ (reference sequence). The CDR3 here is CASSSHDRGGYNEQFF. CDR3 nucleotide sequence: TGTGCCAGCAGCTCCCACGACAGGGGGGGGTACAATGAGCAGTTCTTC. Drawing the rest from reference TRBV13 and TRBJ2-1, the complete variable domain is AAGVIQSPRHLIKEKRETATLKCYPIPRHDTVYWYQQGPGQDPQFLISFYEKMQSDKGSIPDRFSAQQFSDYHSELNMSSLELGDSALYFCASSSHDRGGYNEQFFGPGTRLTVL.

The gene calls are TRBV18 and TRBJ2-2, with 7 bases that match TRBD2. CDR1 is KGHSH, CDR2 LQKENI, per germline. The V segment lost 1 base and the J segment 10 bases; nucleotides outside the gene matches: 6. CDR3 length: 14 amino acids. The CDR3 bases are TGTGCCAGCTCACCACTGGGAGGGTACGAGGAGCTGTTTTTT. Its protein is CASSPLGGYEELFF.

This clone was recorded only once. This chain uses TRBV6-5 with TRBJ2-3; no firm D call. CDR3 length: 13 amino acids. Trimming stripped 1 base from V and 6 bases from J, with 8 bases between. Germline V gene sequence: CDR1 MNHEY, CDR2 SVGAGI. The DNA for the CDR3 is TGTGCCAGCAGTTACTTTCTAGGTGATACGCAGTATTTT. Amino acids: CASSYFLGDTQYF.

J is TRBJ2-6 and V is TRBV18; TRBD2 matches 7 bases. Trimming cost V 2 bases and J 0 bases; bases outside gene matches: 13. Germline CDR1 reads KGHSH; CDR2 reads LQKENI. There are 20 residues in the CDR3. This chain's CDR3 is CASSPFSRGMGYSGANVLTF. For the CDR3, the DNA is TGTGCCAGCTCACCATTTTCGCGGGGGATGGGATACTCTGGGGCCAACGTCCTGACTTTC.

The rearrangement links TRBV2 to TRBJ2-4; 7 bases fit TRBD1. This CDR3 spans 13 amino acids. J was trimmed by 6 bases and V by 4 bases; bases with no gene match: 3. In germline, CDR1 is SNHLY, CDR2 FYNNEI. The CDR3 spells CASSAWDRNIQYF. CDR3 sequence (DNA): TGTGCCAGCAGTGCATGGGACAGAAACATTCAGTACTTC.

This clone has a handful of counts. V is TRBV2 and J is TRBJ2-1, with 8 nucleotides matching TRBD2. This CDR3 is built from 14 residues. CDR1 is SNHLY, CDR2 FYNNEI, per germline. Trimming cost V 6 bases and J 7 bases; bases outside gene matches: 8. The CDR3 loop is CASRGDTGGNEQFF. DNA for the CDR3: TGTGCCAGCAGAGGGGACACGGGAGGGAATGAGCAGTTCTTC.

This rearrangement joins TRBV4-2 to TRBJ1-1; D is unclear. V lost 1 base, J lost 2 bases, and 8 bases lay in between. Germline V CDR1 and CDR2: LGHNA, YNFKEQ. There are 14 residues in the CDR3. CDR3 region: CASSQGVVNTEAFF. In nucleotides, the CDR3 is TGTGCCAGCAGCCAAGGAGTAGTTAACACTGAAGCTTTCTTT.

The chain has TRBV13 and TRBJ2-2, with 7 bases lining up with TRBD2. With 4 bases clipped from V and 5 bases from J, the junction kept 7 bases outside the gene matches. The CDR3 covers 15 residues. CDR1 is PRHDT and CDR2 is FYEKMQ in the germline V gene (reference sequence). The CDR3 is CASSYQPGGTGELFF. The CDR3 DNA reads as TGTGCCAGCAGCTACCAACCGGGAGGAACCGGGGAGCTGTTTTTT.

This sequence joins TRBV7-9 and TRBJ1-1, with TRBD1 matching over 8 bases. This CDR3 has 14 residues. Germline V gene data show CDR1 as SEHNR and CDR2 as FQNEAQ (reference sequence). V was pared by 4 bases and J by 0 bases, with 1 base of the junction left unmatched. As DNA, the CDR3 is TGTGCCAGCAGCTGGGGACAGGTGAACACTGAAGCTTTCTTT. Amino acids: CASSWGQVNTEAFF.

CDR3 nucleotide sequence: TGTGCCAGCAGGGGAGAAGGGGACTCGACCGGGGAGCTGTTTTTT. Protein sequence: CASRGEGDSTGELFF. The J gene is TRBJ2-2, the V gene TRBV2, with a tentative D call TRBD2 (6 bases). Between the trimmed V and J ends, which lost 6 bases and 5 bases, there was a span of 16 bases. Germline CDR1 reads SNHLY; CDR2 reads FYNNEI. The CDR3 has 15 amino acids.

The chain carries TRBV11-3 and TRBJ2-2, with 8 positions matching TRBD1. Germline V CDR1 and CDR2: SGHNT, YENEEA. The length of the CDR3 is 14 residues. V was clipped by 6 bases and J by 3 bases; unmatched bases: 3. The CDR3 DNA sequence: TGTGCCAGCAGAACGACAGGGGACACCGGGGAGCTGTTTTTT. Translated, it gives CASRTTGDTGELFF.

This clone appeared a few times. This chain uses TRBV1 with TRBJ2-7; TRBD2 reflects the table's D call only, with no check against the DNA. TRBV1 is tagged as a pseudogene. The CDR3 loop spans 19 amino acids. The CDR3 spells CTSSQGTSGGAVNRYEQYF. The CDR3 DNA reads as TGCACCAGCAGCCAAGGGACTAGCGGGGGGGCCGTTAATAGATACGAGCAGTACTTC.

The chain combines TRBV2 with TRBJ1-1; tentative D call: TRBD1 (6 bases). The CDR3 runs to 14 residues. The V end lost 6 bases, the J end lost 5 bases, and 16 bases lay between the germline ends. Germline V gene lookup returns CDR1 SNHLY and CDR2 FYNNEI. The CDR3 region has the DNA TGTGCCAGCAGGGGGGGGCAGGGGAGGACTGAAGCTTTCTTT. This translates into CASRGGQGRTEAFF.

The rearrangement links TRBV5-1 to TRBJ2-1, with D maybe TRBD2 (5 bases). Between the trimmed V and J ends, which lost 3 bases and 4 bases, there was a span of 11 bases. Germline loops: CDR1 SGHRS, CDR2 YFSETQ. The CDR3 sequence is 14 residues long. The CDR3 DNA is TGCGCCAGCAGCTCGGAACAGCGGTACAATGAGCAGTTCTTC. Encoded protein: CASSSEQRYNEQFF.

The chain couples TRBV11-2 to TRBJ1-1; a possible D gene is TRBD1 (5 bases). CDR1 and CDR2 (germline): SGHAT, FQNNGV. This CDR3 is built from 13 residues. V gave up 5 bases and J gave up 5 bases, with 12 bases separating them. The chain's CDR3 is CASSPPRQTEAFF. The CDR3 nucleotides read TGTGCCAGCAGCCCCCCGAGACAGACTGAAGCTTTCTTT.